This T cell receptor beta chain stems from a study of blood T cells in healthy people across ages. General study points: Any changes in expanded clonotypes were possibly confounded, as donor CMV status remained unknown.

A second roughly 6 to 12 cycle PCR used barcoded and J-beta primers. A single record per CDR3 protein comes from TCRdb applying MiXCR to the 5' RACE reads. The sample yields about 280,000 distinct CDR3 sequences, roughly 26% seen once. This clonotype has more than one count but fewer than ten. Antigen unknown. The CDR3 extends over 13 amino acids. Germline assignment: CDR1 DFQATT and CDR2 SNEGSKA (reference sequence). Trimming at V came to 5 bases and at J to 10 bases, leaving 11 bases not matched to a gene. This chain uses TRBV20-1 with TRBJ2-1; TRBD2 matches 7 bases. The TCR was taken from a woman in her seventies in good health. The material sequenced was blood. Here the CDR3 reads CSASLAAGEEQFF. The CDR3 bases are TGCAGTGCTTCGCTAGCGGCCGGAGAGGAGCAGTTCTTC.